Shown below are 21 T cell receptor beta chains from a single sample sequenced in a study of blood T cell repertoires in COVID-19. Measured with immunoSEQ multiplex PCR; TCRdb has only the in-frame clones, and not every one. The sample lists 140,000 to 150,000 clones; roughly 89% were seen once. Sequencing was performed on PBMCs or T cells enriched from blood (not recorded which). The receptor set was obtained from a man aged 45-65 years who had recovered from COVID-19.

This chain joins TRBV18 and TRBJ1-2, with a weak D call TRBD1 (5 bases). Germline values: CDR1 KGHSH, CDR2 LQKENI. The CDR3 covers 14 residues. Trimming stripped 5 bases from V and 7 bases from J, with 17 bases between. The CDR3 nucleotides read TGTGCCAGCTCATCGAACCCACAGGCTACTGGCTACACCTTC. Its translation is CASSSNPQATGYTF.

The rearrangement uses TRBV24-1 and TRBJ2-4; 8 bases map to TRBD1. This CDR3 has 14 amino acids. Germline loops: CDR1 KGHDR, CDR2 SFDVKD. Losses at the gene ends were 4 bases for V and 6 bases for J; bases not matched to a gene: 4. CDR3 residues: CATSDRQGSNIQYF. The CDR3 DNA reads TGTGCCACCAGTGACAGACAGGGGTCAAACATTCAGTACTTC.

V and J are TRBV28 and TRBJ2-7, with D perhaps TRBD1 (6 bases). Looked up from germline, CDR1 is MDHEN and CDR2 is SYDVKM. The CDR3 sequence is 16 residues long. Trimming cost V 5 bases and J 7 bases, with 24 bases left between them. The CDR3: CASSTPGAGRGWEQYF. As DNA, the CDR3 is TGTGCCAGCAGTACGCCAGGGGCCGGCAGGGGTTGGGAGCAGTACTTC.

This chain links TRBV12-3 or TRBV12-4 with TRBJ1-2, with D unresolved. V was clipped by 3 bases and J by 11 bases, with 10 bases between them. This CDR3 comprises 11 residues. The CDR3 bases are TGTGCCAGCAGTTTGTCAGGTGTTTACACCTTC. This translates into CASSLSGVYTF.

This chain links TRBV10-3 with TRBJ1-1; 8 bases line up with TRBD1. Germline values: CDR1 ENHRY, CDR2 SYGVKD. Trimming removed 5 bases from V and 5 bases from J; junction bases left unmatched: 7. This CDR3 comprises 14 residues. The CDR3 nucleotides are TGTGCCATCAGTACTGACAGGGGTGTAACTGAAGCTTTCTTT. Translation gives CAISTDRGVTEAFF.

The rearrangement uses TRBV25-1 and TRBJ2-3; possible D gene TRBD1, 6 bases. CDR3 length: 16 amino acids. The germline CDR1 and CDR2 sequences are MGHDK and SYGVNS. V dropped 2 bases and J dropped 8 bases, with 20 bases sitting between them. The CDR3 DNA is TGTGCCAGCAGTGAAGTGATCACACAGGGTTTGGTTACGCAGTATTTT. It translates to CASSEVITQGLVTQYF.

The chain links TRBV4-3 to TRBJ2-1; possibly TRBD1 for D (5 bases). The CDR3 runs to 13 residues. V lost 0 bases and J lost 6, with 6 bases in between. The germline gives CDR1 LGHNA, CDR2 YSLEER. CDR3 DNA sequence: TGCGCCAGCAGCCAAGACAGGGTCAATGAGCAGTTCTTC. This sequence encodes CASSQDRVNEQFF.

The genes are TRBV28 and TRBJ2-1, with D possibly being TRBD1 (6 bases). Germline-derived CDR1 and CDR2 are MDHEN and SYDVKM. The germline V and J ends were trimmed by 6 bases and 9 bases, with 12 bases remaining between them. The length of the CDR3 is 12 residues. CDR3 nucleotide sequence: TGTGCCAGCAGCAGACAGGACGGTGAGCAGTTCTTC. Translated: CASSRQDGEQFF.

V usage is TRBV28 and J usage is TRBJ1-5, with a weak D call TRBD1 (6 bases). The CDR3 covers 14 residues. CDR1 MDHEN and CDR2 SYDVKM come from the germline V gene. V lost 6 bases, J lost 5 bases, and 14 bases lay in between. In DNA, the CDR3 is TGTGCCAGCAGAACCGGGACAAGGGATCAGCCCCAGCATTTT. Translating gives CASRTGTRDQPQHF.

The rearrangement joins TRBV7-8 to TRBJ2-7; TRBD2 agrees at 14 bases. CDR1 is SGHVS, CDR2 FQNEAQ, per germline. The CDR3 has 19 amino acids. The junction had 15 bases not matched to a gene; V was cut back by 2 bases and J by 6 bases. The CDR3 sequence: CASSLRGTSGRGGISEQYF. CDR3 coding DNA: TGTGCCAGCAGCTTAAGAGGGACTAGCGGGAGAGGGGGTATAAGCGAGCAGTACTTC.

This sequence joins TRBV27 and TRBJ2-5, with 8 bases that match TRBD2. J lost 4 bases, V lost 0 bases, and 7 bases had no gene match. The CDR3 is 16 residues long. Per germline, CDR1 MNHEY and CDR2 SMNVEV (reference sequence). The CDR3 here is CASSLSGWLAGETQYF. The CDR3 DNA reads TGTGCCAGCAGTTTATCTGGATGGCTAGCGGGAGAGACCCAGTACTTC.

This clone was recorded a few times. The chain is built from TRBV7-2 and TRBJ1-2; 7 nucleotides match TRBD1. The V gene end was trimmed by 6 bases and the J gene end by 1 base; junction bases not matched to a gene: 5. The length of the CDR3 is 14 residues. Germline CDR1 SGHTA, CDR2 FQGNSA. The CDR3 nucleotides read TGTGCCAGCAGGTTGACAGGGAGTAACTATGGCTACACCTTC. Amino acid sequence: CASRLTGSNYGYTF.

This chain uses TRBV28 with TRBJ2-1, with 7 bases aligning to TRBD2. J lost 3 bases, V lost 7 bases, and 6 bases had no gene match. The germline V gene has CDR1 MDHEN and CDR2 SYDVKM. The CDR3 has 14 amino acids. Here the CDR3 reads CASKWAGVYNEQFF. The CDR3 DNA follows: TGTGCCAGCAAGTGGGCGGGGGTCTACAATGAGCAGTTCTTC.

This sequence joins TRBV1 and TRBJ2-1; the D call in the table, TRBD2, was not verified against the DNA. TRBV1 is reported as a pseudogene. The CDR3 has 14 residues. The CDR3 DNA reads as TGCACCAGCAGCCAAGCCGAGTCGGTCAATGAGCAGTTCTTC. Its translation is CTSSQAESVNEQFF.

This clone was seen once. This sequence joins TRBV6-5 and TRBJ1-3; a weak D match, TRBD1 (6 bases). Trimming removed 6 bases from V and 4 bases from J, with 13 bases in between. The CDR3 loop spans 14 amino acids. CDR1 is MNHEY and CDR2 is SVGAGI in the germline V gene. The CDR3 DNA is TGTGCCAGCAGGTCCAGGGGAAGAGGAAACACCATATATTTT. It yields the protein CASRSRGRGNTIYF.

The gene calls are TRBV9 and TRBJ2-3; TRBD1 is a possible D gene (6 bases). Deletions cut 0 bases from V and 4 bases from J, with 6 bases between. Per germline, CDR1 SGDLS and CDR2 YYNGEE. The CDR3 runs to 13 residues. The CDR3 DNA follows: TGTGCCAGCAGCGTAGCAGGGGCAGATACGCAGTATTTT. Translating gives CASSVAGADTQYF.

This clone is a singleton in its sample. The chain joins TRBV5-1 to TRBJ2-3, with 7 bases that match TRBD1. The germline V gene has CDR1 SGHRS and CDR2 YFSETQ. V was pared by 3 bases and J by 0 bases, with 4 bases of the junction left unmatched. This CDR3 has 15 residues. CDR3 DNA: TGCGCCAGCAGCTACCGGGACAGAAGCACAGATACGCAGTATTTT. Amino acids: CASSYRDRSTDTQYF.

The chain is built from TRBV2 and TRBJ1-1; possible D gene TRBD1, 6 bases. From germline, CDR1 is SNHLY and CDR2 FYNNEI. The CDR3 loop spans 14 amino acids. Trimming shortened V by 5 bases and J by 6 bases, and 16 bases separated the two germline ends. The CDR3 loop is CASSKKTGTPEAFF. The CDR3 bases are TGTGCCAGCAGTAAGAAGACAGGAACGCCTGAAGCTTTCTTT.

This clone was recorded once. DNA of the CDR3: TGTGCCAGCAGTCCTCGACAGGGCTATGGCTACACCTTC. Translated: CASSPRQGYGYTF. The gene calls are TRBV27 and TRBJ1-2, with 7 bases identical to TRBD1. This CDR3 region has 13 residues. The J segment lost 4 bases and the V segment lost 5 bases, leaving 4 bases of the junction unmatched. CDR1 and CDR2 (germline): MNHEY, SMNVEV (reference sequence).

The chain employs TRBV6-5 and TRBJ1-1, with unresolved D. This CDR3 spans 15 amino acids. The V gene lost 5 bases and the J gene lost 1 base, with 14 bases spanning the gap. From germline, CDR1 is MNHEY and CDR2 SVGAGI. CDR3 nucleotides: TGTGCCAGCAGTCCATTGCCGGGTAGGAACACTGAAGCTTTCTTT. Its protein is CASSPLPGRNTEAFF.

The chain couples TRBV2 to TRBJ1-2; D is undetermined. This CDR3 is 12 amino acids long. Trimming took 6 bases from V and 8 from J, leaving 13 bases between them. Germline CDR1 reads SNHLY; CDR2 reads FYNNEI. CDR3 DNA: TGTGCCAGCAGCCCACAAAGCGAGGGCTACACCTTC. Its translation is CASSPQSEGYTF.